The present entry profiles one TCR beta chain with its context. Its matching antigen is unknown. PCR or immunohistochemistry showed mismatch repair deficiency in every enrolled patient. Clones were sequenced by immunoSEQ multiplex PCR, and TCRdb holds only the in-frame ones, with some missing. The top ten clones hold around 0.9% of a sample with about 9,400 clones, around 83% of them seen once. The data originate from a study of PD-1 blockade in mismatch repair-deficient tumors. Study outcomes and limitations: Tumor-resident clones, often undetectable pretreatment in blood, expanded then contracted after pembrolizumab.

Trimming took 2 bases from V and 3 from J, leaving 7 bases between them. The CDR3 is 13 amino acids. CDR1 SGHAT and CDR2 FQNNGV come from the germline V gene. The chain uses TRBV11-2 and TRBJ2-5; a possible D gene is TRBD1 (5 bases). The clonotype comes from an adult with mismatch repair-deficient cancer. Sequencing used PBMCs, obtained about 48 weeks after starting pembrolizumab. This CDR3 reads CASSLQGEETQYF. The CDR3, as DNA: TGTGCCAGCAGCTTACAAGGGGAAGAGACCCAGTACTTC.